The entry that follows covers one TCR beta chain sequence. Replicate PCRs for sorted subsets used around 200 ng DNA; this equaled 30,000 to 35,000 T cell genomes. The data were produced by immunoSEQ multiplex PCR, yet TCRdb's version contains in-frame clones alone and is incomplete. The sample yields millions of clones, roughly 96% seen once. None of the donors, who were healthy HIV-negative adults, had recently had acute infections or vaccinations. This sample is drawn from a study of shared clonotypes between healthy human individuals. On the study more broadly: Plates per donor: three CD4 naive, three CD4 memory, two CD8 naive, one CD8 memory.

The receptor comes from a man between 18 and 29 years old in good health. Sequencing was done on a sample of naive CD4+ T cells sorted from blood. Subset indicated: CD45RA+ positively selected.

The CDR3 DNA is TGTGCCAGCAGCCCACCACAGGGTGGGGCTTTCTTT. Translating gives CASSPPQGGAFF. This chain connects TRBV6-5 to TRBJ1-1; D is perhaps TRBD1 (6 bases). CDR1 is MNHEY and CDR2 is SVGAGI in the germline V gene. CDR3 length: 12 amino acids. V dropped 6 bases and J dropped 11 bases, with 16 bases sitting between them.